The 18 T cell receptor beta chains below come from one sample, sequenced in a study of blood T cell repertoires in COVID-19. Assay: immunoSEQ multiplex PCR; the TCRdb copy retains only in-frame clones and omits some. Of tens of thousands of clones in the sample, more than 60% were seen once. Sequenced sample: peripheral blood. The source of these receptors is a human donor in a cohort sampled during active COVID-19.

The V call is TRBV28, the J call TRBJ1-2; D is unclear. Trimming cost V 2 bases and J 6 bases, with 4 bases left between them. The CDR3 is 11 residues long. The V gene's germline CDR1 is MDHEN and CDR2 SYDVKM. The CDR3 nucleotides read TGTGCCAGCAGTTTACCAAATGGCTACACCTTC. Translating it yields CASSLPNGYTF.

This clone has only a few counts. The chain uses TRBV29-1 and TRBJ2-1; 9 bases are a match to TRBD2. V was clipped by 4 bases and J by 5 bases; unmatched bases: 12. Germline assignment: CDR1 SQVTM and CDR2 ANQGSEA. This CDR3 is 16 amino acids long. The CDR3 region is CSVVGDGGRGNNEQFF. The CDR3 DNA is TGCAGCGTTGTGGGGGACGGCGGGAGGGGTAACAATGAGCAGTTCTTC.

The chain uses TRBV28 and TRBJ1-2; 7 bases match TRBD1. Germline V gene sequence: CDR1 MDHEN, CDR2 SYDVKM. The CDR3 has 10 residues. V lost 10 bases, J lost 11 bases, and 7 bases stayed unmatched. Here the CDR3 reads CANPTGIYTF. The CDR3 nucleotides read TGTGCCAACCCGACAGGGATATACACCTTC.

A few counts support this clone. The chain uses TRBV28 and TRBJ2-3; 11 nucleotides match TRBD2. After removal of 2 bases from V and 10 bases from J, the junction contained 5 bases not matched to a gene. The CDR3 runs 14 residues. Germline V lookup: CDR1 MDHEN, CDR2 SYDVKM. This CDR3 reads CASSLTHSGRAQYF. For the CDR3, the DNA is TGTGCCAGCAGTTTAACCCATAGCGGGAGGGCGCAGTATTTT.

This clone was seen once. V is TRBV19 and J is TRBJ2-3, with 10 bases aligning to TRBD1. The CDR3 is made up of 14 amino acids. The V gene's germline CDR1 is LNHDA and CDR2 SQIVND (reference sequence). The V and J ends lost 6 bases and 3 bases, in that order; junction bases with no gene match: 3. CDR3 sequence: CASRDRGDTDTQYF. The CDR3 coding sequence is TGTGCCAGTAGGGACAGGGGGGATACAGATACGCAGTATTTT.

This chain connects TRBV25-1 to TRBJ1-2; D possibly corresponds to TRBD1 (6 bases). Germline-derived CDR1 and CDR2 are MGHDK and SYGVNS. This CDR3 region has 16 residues. V lost 4 bases to trimming and J lost 4 bases, with 19 bases between them. The CDR3 sequence: CASSGVSSGDLYGYTF. In DNA form, the CDR3 reads TGTGCCAGCAGTGGGGTCTCCTCAGGGGATCTCTATGGCTACACCTTC.

The chain carries TRBV2 and TRBJ1-1; D is unresolved. Germline loops: CDR1 SNHLY, CDR2 FYNNEI. The CDR3 consists of 13 residues. Trimming stripped 6 bases from V and 0 bases from J, with 8 bases between. The CDR3 sequence: CASSSAMNTEAFF. The CDR3 bases are TGTGCCAGCAGCAGTGCCATGAACACTGAAGCTTTCTTT.

Notes on this clone: Other DNA sequences of this sample code for an identical CDR3. This chain uses TRBV7-2 with TRBJ1-3; D not resolved. Germline V gene lookup returns CDR1 SGHTA and CDR2 FQGNSA. V lost 4 bases and J lost 3, with 7 bases in between. CDR3 length equals 13 residues. The CDR3 sequence: CASSSNSGNTIYF. The CDR3 nucleotides are TGTGCCAGCAGCTCAAACAGTGGAAACACCATATATTTT. Variable domain in full (rest from reference TRBV7-2 and TRBJ1-3): GAGVSQSPSNKVTEKGKDVELRCDPISGHTALYWYRQSLGQGLEFLIYFQGNSAPDKSGLPSDRFSAERTGGSVSTLTIQRTQQEDSAVYLCASSSNSGNTIYFGEGSWLTVV.

The CDR3 loop reads CASRQPGQGSYEQYF. The CDR3 DNA sequence: TGTGCCAGCAGACAGCCGGGACAGGGCTCCTACGAGCAGTACTTC. V usage is TRBV7-8 and J usage is TRBJ2-7, with 9 bases identical to TRBD1. The ends lost 6 bases at V and 0 bases at J; junction bases unmatched: 6. CDR1 is SGHVS, CDR2 FQNEAQ, per germline. The CDR3 extends over 15 amino acids.

This clone is a singleton in its sample. The chain combines TRBV11-2 with TRBJ2-3, with D possibly TRBD1 on 6 matching bases. Trimming pared 0 bases from V and 6 bases from J, leaving 13 bases between. Germline V CDR1 and CDR2: SGHAT, FQNNGV. There are 15 residues in the CDR3. CDR3 in DNA: TGTGCCAGCAGCTTAGAAGGGGGATATACGGATACGCAGTATTTT. This gives the protein CASSLEGGYTDTQYF.

The J gene is TRBJ2-3, the V gene TRBV9, with 9 bases identical to TRBD2. The CDR3 contains 15 residues. V lost 3 bases and J lost 4; bases outside the gene matches: 6. The germline gives CDR1 SGDLS, CDR2 YYNGEE. CDR3 bases: TGTGCCAGCAGCGGGAAAGTAGCGGGAGCAGATACGCAGTATTTT. Translating it yields CASSGKVAGADTQYF.

V is TRBV3-1 (or the pseudogene TRBV3-2) and J is TRBJ2-4, with 9 bases fitting TRBD2. Per the germline V gene, CDR1 is LGHDT and CDR2 is YNNKEL (reference sequence). The J segment lost 1 base and the V segment lost 0 bases, leaving 13 bases of the junction unmatched. The CDR3 has 20 residues. The CDR3 protein is CASSQEPIAGASGAKNIQYF. The CDR3 DNA sequence: TGTGCCAGCAGCCAAGAGCCAATAGCGGGAGCTAGCGGGGCCAAAAACATTCAGTACTTC.

The chain combines TRBV10-3 with TRBJ2-3; D is undetermined. This CDR3 has 13 amino acids. Between the trimmed V and J ends, which lost 4 bases and 4 bases, there was a span of 9 bases. CDR1 and CDR2 from the germline V gene are ENHRY and SYGVKD. The CDR3 here is CAISVSPSDTQYF. The CDR3 region has the DNA TGTGCCATCAGTGTGAGCCCTTCAGATACGCAGTATTTT.

The chain has TRBV28 and TRBJ1-4; D is possibly TRBD1 (5 bases). V lost 8 bases and J lost 8, with 15 bases in between. CDR3 size: 13 residues. Germline V gene sequence: CDR1 MDHEN, CDR2 SYDVKM. CDR3 coding DNA: TGTGCCAGCTATGGGGCCCCCGAGGAAAAACTGTTTTTT. As protein: CASYGAPEEKLFF. The full variable domain, in which reference TRBV28 and TRBJ1-4 provide the parts outside the CDR3, is DVKVTQSSRYLVKRTGEKVFLECVQDMDHENMFWYRQDPGLGLRLIYFSYDVKMKEKGDIPEGYSVSREKKERFSLILESASTNQTSMYLCASYGAPEEKLFFGSGTQLSVL.

The chain combines TRBV10-1 with TRBJ1-5, with TRBD1 identical over 11 bases. The ends lost 9 bases at V and 0 bases at J; junction bases unmatched: 10. Germline V CDR1 and CDR2: WNHNN, SYGVQD (reference sequence). This CDR3 comprises 17 residues. The CDR3 region has the DNA TGCGCCAGTTCCCGGGACAGGGGGAAGTATAGCAATCAGCCCCAGCATTTT. The encoded protein is CASSRDRGKYSNQPQHF.

In this sample, this clone turned up a few times. J is TRBJ1-1 and V is TRBV15, with D uncertain. CDR1 LNHNV and CDR2 YYDKDF come from the germline V gene (reference sequence). Trimming removed 4 bases at V and 8 bases at J, with 14 bases between. The CDR3 totals 13 residues. The CDR3 region is CATSTRGKREAFF. CDR3 sequence (DNA): TGTGCCACCAGCACACGAGGGAAAAGAGAAGCTTTCTTT.

This clone was observed a single time. The chain joins TRBV6-5 to TRBJ1-3; D is unresolved. Germline V gene sequence: CDR1 MNHEY, CDR2 SVGAGI. The CDR3 totals 14 residues. V was clipped by 2 bases and J by 2 bases, with 7 bases between them. This chain's CDR3 is CASSYGNPGNTIYF. For the CDR3, the DNA is TGTGCCAGCAGTTACGGCAATCCTGGAAACACCATATATTTT.

The chain has TRBV7-6 and TRBJ2-1, with 8 bases identical to TRBD1. CDR3 size: 16 residues. V was clipped by 4 bases and J by 0 bases; unmatched bases: 5. Germline values: CDR1 SGHVS, CDR2 FNYEAQ. CDR3 sequence (DNA): TGTGCCAGCAGCTCACGGACAGGGAGCTCCTACAATGAGCAGTTCTTC. The encoded protein is CASSSRTGSSYNEQFF.